This T cell receptor beta chain was profiled in a study of blood T cell repertoires in COVID-19. Profiling relied on immunoSEQ multiplex PCR, and the TCRdb table lists in-frame clones only, not all of them. This sample has roughly 230,000 clones, with roughly 84% found just once. V lost 7 bases and J lost 0, with 10 bases in between. Germline V gives CDR1 SGDLS, CDR2 YYNGEE. The CDR3 consists of 14 residues. The receptor was isolated from a man aged 50 or older who had recovered from COVID-19. This sequence joins TRBV9 and TRBJ2-2; perhaps TRBD2 as D (5 bases). Sequences were obtained from PBMCs or T cells enriched from blood (not recorded which). The CDR3 protein is CASRRDTNTGELFF. DNA for the CDR3: TGTGCCAGCCGCCGGGATACGAACACCGGGGAGCTGTTTTTT.